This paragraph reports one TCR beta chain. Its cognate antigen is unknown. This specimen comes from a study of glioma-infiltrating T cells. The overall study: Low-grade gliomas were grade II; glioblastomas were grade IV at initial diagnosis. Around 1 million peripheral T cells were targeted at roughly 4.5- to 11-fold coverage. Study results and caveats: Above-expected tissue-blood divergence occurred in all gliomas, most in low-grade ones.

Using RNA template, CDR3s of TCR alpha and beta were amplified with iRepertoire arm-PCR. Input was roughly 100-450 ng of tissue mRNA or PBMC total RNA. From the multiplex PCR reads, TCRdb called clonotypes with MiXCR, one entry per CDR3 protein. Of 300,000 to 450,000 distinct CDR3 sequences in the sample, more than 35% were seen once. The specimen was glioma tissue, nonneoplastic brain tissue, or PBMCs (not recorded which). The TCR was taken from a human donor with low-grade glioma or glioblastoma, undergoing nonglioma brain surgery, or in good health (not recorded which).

The CDR3 spells CSVRGDRGGDEQFF. CDR3 bases: TGCAGCGTTCGGGGAGACAGGGGAGGGGATGAGCAGTTCTTC. This rearrangement joins TRBV20-1 to TRBJ2-1; TRBD1 might be the D (8 bases). The CDR3 extends over 14 amino acids. From germline, CDR1 is DFQATT and CDR2 SNEGSKA (reference sequence).